This T cell receptor (beta chain) was sequenced for a study of blood T cell repertoires in COVID-19. Study information: PBMCs, B-cell-depleted T cells, or T cells were the source of the cDNA or gDNA that made up the material.

Residents of 20 to 25 US areas, aged about 18 to 95 years, made up the participants. Generated by immunoSEQ multiplex PCR, the TCRdb table keeps only in-frame clones and is missing some. The sample gives roughly 370,000 clones, approximately 87% of which show up once; about 9.4% is in the top ten. This clone was seen only once. Looked up from germline, CDR1 is SGHTA and CDR2 is FQGNSA. The V gene lost 6 bases and the J gene lost 0 bases, with 8 bases spanning the gap. This CDR3 has 14 amino acids. This clonotype originated in a woman aged 45 to 65 who had recovered from COVID-19. The J gene is TRBJ2-2, the V gene TRBV7-2; maybe TRBD1 (5 bases). The specimen was PBMCs or T cells enriched from blood (not recorded which). The CDR3 loop reads CASSWGSNTGELFF. Here the CDR3 DNA reads TGTGCCAGCAGTTGGGGCTCGAACACCGGGGAGCTGTTTTTT.